This TCR beta chain originates from a study of PD-1 blockade in classical Hodgkin lymphoma. CDR1 is SGHTA and CDR2 is FQGNSA in the germline V gene. V lost 1 base to trimming and J lost 5 bases, with 6 bases between them. The length of the CDR3 is 12 residues. Study observations and caveats: Diversity similar to that of newly diagnosed patients was seen at baseline in complete responders. In newly diagnosed patients, baseline TCR diversity was reportedly below that of healthy donors.

A remark on this clone: The antigen remains unidentified. Other DNA sequences of this sample code for an identical CDR3.

The data were produced by immunoSEQ multiplex PCR, yet TCRdb's version contains in-frame clones alone and is incomplete. The repertoire has approximately 20,000 clones, less than 85% of them found once; the top ten carry around 2.6%. Indicated time point: cycle 4 day 1 (C4D1), after 5 to 7 weeks of nivolumab. Each patient's relapse followed autologous stem cell transplantation, and brentuximab vedotin exposure varied. Purified CD4+ T cells were obtained from thawed PBMCs through magnetic negative selection. This clonotype originated in a human donor with classical Hodgkin lymphoma. The specimen comprised CD4+ T cells from blood, sampled before the fourth cycle of nivolumab. The chain joins TRBV7-2 to TRBJ2-7; no clear D gene. The CDR3 coding sequence is TGTGCCAGCAGCTTAGTCCCCCACGAGCAGTACTTC. It encodes CASSLVPHEQYF.